This T cell receptor beta chain was found in a study of blood T cell repertoires in COVID-19. Study as a whole: Samples taken during acute and convalescent COVID-19 were collected in the United States, Italy and Spain. Sources were T cells, B-cell-depleted T cells, or PBMCs; the material itself was cDNA or gDNA.

Original data processing: Reference gene primer amplification gave nucleated cell count estimates. Some clones are missing from TCRdb's copy, which holds only in-frame ones; the method was immunoSEQ multiplex PCR. That table supplies the V and J calls and clone size; D and trimming were determined from the DNA. The profile shows around 180,000 clones, approximately 87% of them singletons. Trimming shortened V by 1 base and J by 2 bases, and 5 bases separated the two germline ends. Germline CDR1 reads SGHAT; CDR2 reads FQNNGV. There are 13 residues in the CDR3. This clone occurred many times. This clonotype was sampled from a man between 35 and 55 years old with active or convalescent COVID-19. The chain links TRBV11-2 to TRBJ2-5, with a weak D call TRBD1 (5 bases). Material for sequencing was peripheral blood. The CDR3 nucleotides read TGTGCCAGCAGCTTAGGACAGCAAGAGACCCAGTACTTC. Translating it yields CASSLGQQETQYF.